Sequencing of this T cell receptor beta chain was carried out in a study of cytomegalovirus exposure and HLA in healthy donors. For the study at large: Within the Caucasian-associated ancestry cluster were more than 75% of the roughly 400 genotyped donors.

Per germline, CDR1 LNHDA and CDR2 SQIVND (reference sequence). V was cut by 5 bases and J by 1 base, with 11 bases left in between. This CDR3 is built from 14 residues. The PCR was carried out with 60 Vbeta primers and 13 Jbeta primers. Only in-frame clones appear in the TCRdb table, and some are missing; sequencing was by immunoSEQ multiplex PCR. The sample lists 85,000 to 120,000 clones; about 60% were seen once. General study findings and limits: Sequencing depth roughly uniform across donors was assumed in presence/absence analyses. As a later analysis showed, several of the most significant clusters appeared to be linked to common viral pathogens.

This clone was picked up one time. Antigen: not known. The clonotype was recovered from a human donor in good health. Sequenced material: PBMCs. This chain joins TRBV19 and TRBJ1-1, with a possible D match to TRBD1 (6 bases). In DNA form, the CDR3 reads TGTGCCAGTAGTTTGGGACATTCGAACACTGAAGCTTTCTTT. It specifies CASSLGHSNTEAFF.